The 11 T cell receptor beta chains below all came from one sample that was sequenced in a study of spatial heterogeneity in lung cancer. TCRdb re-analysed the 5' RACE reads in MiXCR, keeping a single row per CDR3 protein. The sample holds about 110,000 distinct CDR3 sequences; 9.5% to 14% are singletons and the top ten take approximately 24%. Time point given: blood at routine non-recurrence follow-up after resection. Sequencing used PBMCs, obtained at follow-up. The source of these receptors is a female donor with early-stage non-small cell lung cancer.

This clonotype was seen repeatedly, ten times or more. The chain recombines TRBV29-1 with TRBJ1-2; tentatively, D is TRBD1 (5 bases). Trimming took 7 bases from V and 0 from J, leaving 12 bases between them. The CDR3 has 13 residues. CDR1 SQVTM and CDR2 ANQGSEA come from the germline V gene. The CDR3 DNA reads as TGCAGCGGGACCCGACAGACTAACTATGGCTACACCTTC. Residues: CSGTRQTNYGYTF.

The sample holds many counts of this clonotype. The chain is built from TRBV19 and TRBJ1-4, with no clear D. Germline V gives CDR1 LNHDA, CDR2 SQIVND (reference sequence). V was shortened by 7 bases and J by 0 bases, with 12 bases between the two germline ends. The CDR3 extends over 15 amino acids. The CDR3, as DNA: TGTGCCAGTAAGGCGTCGGATGCAACTAATGAAAAACTGTTTTTT. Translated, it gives CASKASDATNEKLFF.

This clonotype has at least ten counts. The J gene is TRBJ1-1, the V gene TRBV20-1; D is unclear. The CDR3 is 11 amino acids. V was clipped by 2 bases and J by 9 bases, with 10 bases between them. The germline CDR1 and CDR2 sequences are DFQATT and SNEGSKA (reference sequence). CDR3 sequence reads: CSARRQAQAFF. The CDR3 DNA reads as TGCAGTGCTAGACGCCAAGCTCAAGCTTTCTTT.

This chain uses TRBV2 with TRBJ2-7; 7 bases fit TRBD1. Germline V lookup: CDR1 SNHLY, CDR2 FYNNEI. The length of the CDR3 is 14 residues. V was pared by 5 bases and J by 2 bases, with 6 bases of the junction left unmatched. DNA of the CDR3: TGTGCCAGCAGTTCGGGACAGATCACCTACGAGCAGTACGTC. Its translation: CASSSGQITYEQYV.

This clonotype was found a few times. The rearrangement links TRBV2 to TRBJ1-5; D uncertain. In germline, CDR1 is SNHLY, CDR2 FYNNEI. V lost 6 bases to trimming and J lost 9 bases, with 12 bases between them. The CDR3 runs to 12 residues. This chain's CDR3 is CASRGGSRPQHF. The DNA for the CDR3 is TGTGCCAGCAGGGGAGGGTCCCGGCCCCAGCATTTT.

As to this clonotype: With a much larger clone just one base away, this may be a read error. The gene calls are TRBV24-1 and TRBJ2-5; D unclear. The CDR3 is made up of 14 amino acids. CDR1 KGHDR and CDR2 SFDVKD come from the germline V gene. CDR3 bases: TGTGACACCAGTGATACGGCACTCCAAGAGACCCAGTACTTC. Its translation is CDTSDTALQETQYF.

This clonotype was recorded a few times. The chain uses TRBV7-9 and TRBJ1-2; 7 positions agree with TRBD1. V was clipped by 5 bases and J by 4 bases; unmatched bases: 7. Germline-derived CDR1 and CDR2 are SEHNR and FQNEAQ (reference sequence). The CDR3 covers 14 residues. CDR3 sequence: CASSRQGAGYGYTF. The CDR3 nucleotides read TGTGCCAGCAGCCGACAGGGCGCAGGCTATGGCTACACCTTC.

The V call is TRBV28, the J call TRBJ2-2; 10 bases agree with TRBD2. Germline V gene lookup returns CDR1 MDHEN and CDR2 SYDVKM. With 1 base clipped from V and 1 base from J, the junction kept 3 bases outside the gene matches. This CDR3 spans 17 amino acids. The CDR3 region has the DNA TGTGCCAGCAGTTTATTAGCGGGAGGCAGGAACACCGGGGAGCTGTTTTTT. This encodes CASSLLAGGRNTGELFF.

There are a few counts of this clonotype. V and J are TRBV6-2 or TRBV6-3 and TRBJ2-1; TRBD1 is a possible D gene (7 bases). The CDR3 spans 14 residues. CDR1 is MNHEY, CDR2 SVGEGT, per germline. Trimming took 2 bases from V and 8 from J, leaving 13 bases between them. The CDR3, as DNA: TGTGCCAGCAGTTACCAAGCCAGGGGGGATGAGCAGTTCTTC. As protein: CASSYQARGDEQFF.

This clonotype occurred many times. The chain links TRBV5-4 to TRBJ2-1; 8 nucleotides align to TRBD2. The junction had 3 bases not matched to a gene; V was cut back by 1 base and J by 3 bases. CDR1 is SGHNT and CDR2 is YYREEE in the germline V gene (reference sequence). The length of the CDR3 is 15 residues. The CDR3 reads CASSLTSGFYNEQFF. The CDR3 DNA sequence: TGTGCCAGCAGCTTGACTAGCGGATTCTACAATGAGCAGTTCTTC.

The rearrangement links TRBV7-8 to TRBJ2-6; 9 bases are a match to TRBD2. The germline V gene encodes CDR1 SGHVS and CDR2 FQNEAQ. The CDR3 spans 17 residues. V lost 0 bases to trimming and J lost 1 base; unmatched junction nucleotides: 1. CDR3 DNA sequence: TGTGCCAGCAGCTTAGCTGCGGGAGGGTCTGGGGCCAACGTCCTGACTTTC. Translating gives CASSLAAGGSGANVLTF.